These T cell receptor beta chains were read from a single sample in a study of early T cells in non-severe SARS-CoV-2 infection. TCRdb reanalysed the 5' RACE reads using MiXCR and keeps one entry per CDR3 protein. The table shows roughly 90,000 distinct CDR3 sequences, with 12% to 15% occurring only once. The sequenced material came from whole blood. These receptors were collected from an adult who was a healthcare worker with PCR-confirmed SARS-CoV-2 infection or an uninfected control (not recorded which). The CDR3 runs from the conserved cysteine through the conserved F or W. The D gene is left open where the match is weak. Not every row has a clone size; where given, it reads once, few, many or a size class.

length: 13; size: .; J: TRBJ1-6; V: TRBV9; D: .; DNA: TGTGCCGGGCAGGGGAGTTATAATTCACCCCTCCACTTT; CDR3: CAGQGSYNSPLHF
length: 12; size: .; J: TRBJ2-7; V: TRBV10-3; D: .; DNA: TGTGCCATCAGTGAGACCCGATACGAGCAGTACTTC; CDR3: CAISETRYEQYF
length: 16; size: few; J: TRBJ1-2; V: TRBV12-3/TRBV12-4; D: TRBD1; DNA: TGTGCCAGCAGTTTAACCGGGACAGGGGATGGCTATGGCTACACCTTC; CDR3: CASSLTGTGDGYGYTF
length: 14; size: few; J: TRBJ1-3; V: TRBV20-1; D: .; DNA: TGCAGTGCGCAGCAGGGGTTCGCTGGAAACACCATATATTTT; CDR3: CSAQQGFAGNTIYF
length: 15; size: many; J: TRBJ2-5; V: TRBV7-6; D: TRBD2; DNA: TGTGCCAGCAGTCCAGCGGGGGGGTGGCAAGAGACCCAGTACTTC; CDR3: CASSPAGGWQETQYF
length: 15; size: .; J: TRBJ2-3; V: TRBV11-2; D: TRBD2; DNA: TGTGCCAGCAGCTTACGGACTAGCTTTCAAGATACGCAGTATTTT; CDR3: CASSLRTSFQDTQYF
length: 16; size: few; J: TRBJ2-3; V: TRBV28; D: TRBD1; DNA: TGTGCCAGCACCTATCCTGGGACAGCCAGCACAGATACGCAGTATTTT; CDR3: CASTYPGTASTDTQYF
length: 12; size: .; J: TRBJ1-1; V: TRBV14; D: .; DNA: TGTGCCAGCAGCCAAGGTCAATTCAAAGCTTTCTTT; CDR3: CASSQGQFKAFF
length: 14; size: many; J: TRBJ2-7; V: TRBV28; D: TRBD2; DNA: TGTGCCAGCCTAGTGGGACTAGGATTCAACGAGCAGTACTTC; CDR3: CASLVGLGFNEQYF
length: 16; size: .; J: TRBJ2-1; V: TRBV2; D: TRBD2; DNA: TGTGCCAGCAGTACAAAGGGACTAGCGCCCTACAATGAGCAGTTCTTC; CDR3: CASSTKGLAPYNEQFF
length: 15; size: .; J: TRBJ1-2; V: TRBV28; D: TRBD1; DNA: TGTGCCAGCAGCGGGAGACAGGGAGGTAGCTATGGCTACACCTTC; CDR3: CASSGRQGGSYGYTF
length: 14; size: .; J: TRBJ1-1; V: TRBV7-2; D: .; DNA: TGTGTCAGCGCCCGACAGACTTTGAACACTGAAGCTTTCTTT; CDR3: CVSARQTLNTEAFF
length: 12; size: .; J: TRBJ2-7; V: TRBV20-1; D: .; DNA: TGCAGTTGGGGCTCCGGCATTGGCGAGCAGTACTTC; CDR3: CSWGSGIGEQYF
length: 16; size: few; J: TRBJ2-7; V: TRBV7-2; D: TRBD2; DNA: TGTGCCAGCAGCCCCCGACTAGCGGGGGAACTGTACGAGCAGTACTTC; CDR3: CASSPRLAGELYEQYF
length: 13; size: .; J: TRBJ1-1; V: TRBV9; D: .; DNA: TGTGCCAGCAGCGTACAGCCCAACACTGAAGCTTTCTTT; CDR3: CASSVQPNTEAFF
length: 13; size: many; J: TRBJ2-1; V: TRBV29-1; D: .; DNA: TGCAGCGTTGTAGGACTAATTTACAATGAGCAGTTCTTC; CDR3: CSVVGLIYNEQFF
length: 13; size: many; J: TRBJ1-1; V: TRBV6-5; D: .; DNA: TGTGCCAGCAGTTTGTCGGGGGGAGGTGAAGCTTTCTTT; CDR3: CASSLSGGGEAFF
length: 16; size: .; J: TRBJ2-7; V: TRBV7-2; D: .; DNA: TGTGCCAGCAGCTTGGGAGGGCAGGGGATCGCCTACGAGCAGTACTTC; CDR3: CASSLGGQGIAYEQYF
length: 14; size: .; J: TRBJ1-1; V: TRBV5-1; D: .; DNA: TGCGCCAGCAGCTCTTCGACAGGGAACACTGAAGCTTTCTTT; CDR3: CASSSSTGNTEAFF
length: 16; size: .; J: TRBJ1-1; V: TRBV6-6; D: TRBD1; DNA: TGTGCCAGTATCATGGGGACAGCCCTCGGGAACACTGAAGCTTTCTTT; CDR3: CASIMGTALGNTEAFF
length: 11; size: few; J: TRBJ1-1; V: TRBV29-1; D: .; DNA: TGCAGCGTTGTGGGTCAGCCGGAAGCTTTCTTT; CDR3: CSVVGQPEAFF
length: 14; size: few; J: TRBJ2-7; V: TRBV20-1; D: TRBD1; DNA: TGCAGTGCTAGTAGACAGGGAATCTCCTACGAGCAGTACTTC; CDR3: CSASRQGISYEQYF
length: 12; size: few; J: TRBJ1-1; V: TRBV15; D: .; DNA: TGTGCCACCAGCAGAGAGGGAAGGGAAGCTTTCTTT; CDR3: CATSREGREAFF
length: 14; size: .; J: TRBJ2-7; V: TRBV4-1; D: .; DNA: TGCGCCAGCAGCCAAGCGAGCAGGGGATACGAGCAGTACTTC; CDR3: CASSQASRGYEQYF
length: 19; size: .; J: TRBJ2-1; V: TRBV6-5; D: .; DNA: TGTGCCAGCAGTTCCCCGTCGGGTAAACTTGTTAAGGGGCACATTGAGCAGTTCTTC; CDR3: CASSSPSGKLVKGHIEQFF
length: 16; size: .; J: TRBJ2-1; V: TRBV9; D: TRBD2; DNA: TGTGCCAGCAGCGTAGGACTAGCGGAGCCCTACAATGAGCAGTTCTTC; CDR3: CASSVGLAEPYNEQFF
length: 13; size: few; J: TRBJ1-6; V: TRBV2; D: .; DNA: TGTGCCAGCAGTGAAGCGCTTCGATCACCCCTCCACTTT; CDR3: CASSEALRSPLHF
length: 16; size: few; J: TRBJ1-5; V: TRBV6-6; D: TRBD1; DNA: TGTGCCAGCAGCCCACCCTCAGGGGGCACGGGACAGCCCCAGCATTTT; CDR3: CASSPPSGGTGQPQHF
length: 14; size: many; J: TRBJ1-4; V: TRBV7-9; D: .; DNA: TGTGCCAGCAGCTTCGGGCAGGATAATGAAAAACTGTTTTTT; CDR3: CASSFGQDNEKLFF
length: 14; size: .; J: TRBJ1-1; V: TRBV6-6; D: TRBD1; DNA: TGTGCCAGTGGGACAGGGGTTGAATACACTGAAGCTTTCTTT; CDR3: CASGTGVEYTEAFF
length: 15; size: few; J: TRBJ2-3; V: TRBV6-6; D: TRBD2; DNA: TGTGCCAGCAGGGAGGGACTAGCAGGCCCAGATACGCAGTATTTT; CDR3: CASREGLAGPDTQYF
length: 14; size: many; J: TRBJ2-3; V: TRBV2; D: .; DNA: TGTGCCAGCGGGGGAGGTTCTAGCACAGATACGCAGTATTTT; CDR3: CASGGGSSTDTQYF
length: 13; size: .; J: TRBJ2-7; V: TRBV20-1; D: .; DNA: TGCAGTGCTAGAGGGGTGGACCGATACGAGCAGTACTTC; CDR3: CSARGVDRYEQYF
length: 13; size: many; J: TRBJ1-2; V: TRBV28; D: TRBD1; DNA: TGTGCCAGCAGTACGGGGACAGTCTATGGCTACACCTTC; CDR3: CASSTGTVYGYTF
length: 14; size: .; J: TRBJ2-1; V: TRBV10-1; D: .; DNA: TGCGCCAGCAGTGGTCTAGCGAATTACAATGAGCAGTTCTTC; CDR3: CASSGLANYNEQFF
length: 15; size: .; J: TRBJ2-7; V: TRBV11-2; D: TRBD1; DNA: TGTGCCAGCAGCTTAGGACCGGGACAGGGTTACGAGCAGTACTTC; CDR3: CASSLGPGQGYEQYF
length: 14; size: many; J: TRBJ2-4; V: TRBV11-2; D: .; DNA: TGTGCCAGCACCACCGTCCTAGCCAAAAACATTCAGTACTTC; CDR3: CASTTVLAKNIQYF
length: 14; size: .; J: TRBJ2-5; V: TRBV28; D: .; DNA: TGTGCCAGCAGCCCTAACAGGGTGGAAGAGACCCAGTACTTC; CDR3: CASSPNRVEETQYF
length: 12; size: many; J: TRBJ1-1; V: TRBV11-1; D: .; DNA: TGTGCCAGCAGCTTAACAGGGACTGAAGCTTTCTTT; CDR3: CASSLTGTEAFF
length: 16; size: .; J: TRBJ1-6; V: TRBV27; D: .; DNA: TGTGCCAGCAGTGGAACCCTGACAGTACCTAATTCACCCCTCCACTTT; CDR3: CASSGTLTVPNSPLHF
length: 13; size: many; J: TRBJ2-2; V: TRBV11-2; D: .; DNA: TGTGCCAGCAGCCCGACAAACACCGGGGAGCTGTTTTTT; CDR3: CASSPTNTGELFF
length: 15; size: few; J: TRBJ1-6; V: TRBV12-3/TRBV12-4; D: .; DNA: TGTGCCAGCATCCCGTCAAGGGGCAACGGTTCACCCCTCCACTTT; CDR3: CASIPSRGNGSPLHF
length: 13; size: .; J: TRBJ1-2; V: TRBV5-1; D: TRBD1; DNA: TGCGCCAGCAGGACCGGACAGGGGGCTGGCTACACCTTC; CDR3: CASRTGQGAGYTF
length: 14; size: many; J: TRBJ2-7; V: TRBV7-8; D: .; DNA: TGTGCCAGCAGCCCCCGTAGGGGGGCCTACGAGCAGTACTTC; CDR3: CASSPRRGAYEQYF
length: 17; size: many; J: TRBJ1-3; V: TRBV4-2; D: .; DNA: TGTGCCAGCAGCCAAGTAGAAGGGCAGGTCTCTGGAAACACCATATATTTT; CDR3: CASSQVEGQVSGNTIYF
length: 17; size: few; J: TRBJ2-7; V: TRBV28; D: .; DNA: TGTGCCAGCAGTTTCCAGACCCCCCGTGAGGGACCCTACGAGCAGTACTTC; CDR3: CASSFQTPREGPYEQYF
length: 12; size: few; J: TRBJ1-1; V: TRBV7-8; D: .; DNA: TGTGCCAGCGGGGTGGCGGGGGGCCAAGCTTTCTTT; CDR3: CASGVAGGQAFF
length: 15; size: few; J: TRBJ2-2; V: TRBV29-1; D: .; DNA: TGCAGCGTTGAGCGGCTAGCGTTTCACACCGGGGAGCTGTTTTTT; CDR3: CSVERLAFHTGELFF
length: 16; size: .; J: TRBJ1-3; V: TRBV4-2; D: TRBD1; DNA: TGTGCCAGCAGCAGGGACGGGACAGGGGCCGGAAACACCATATATTTT; CDR3: CASSRDGTGAGNTIYF
length: 15; size: many; J: TRBJ1-5; V: TRBV20-1; D: .; DNA: TGCAGTGCTAGCAGGGACGGAGGAGGCAGTCAGCCCCAGCATTTT; CDR3: CSASRDGGGSQPQHF